These 13 T cell receptor beta chains share one sample of origin, sequenced in a study of blood T cell repertoires in COVID-19 (dated by TCRdb to between 2020 and 2021). Receptor amplification or capture employed the immunoSEQ multiplex PCR assay. Drawn from immuneACCESS, this table holds only the in-frame rearrangements with V and J called that TCRdb kept. Clones are partly lost; checked studies trace under half to an unresolved V gene and leave the rest unexplained. The sample table contains about 250,000 clones; only one count was recorded for over 75% of them. Roughly 2.3% of the sample goes to the ten largest clones. The sample was PBMCs or T cells enriched from blood (not recorded which). The receptors were gathered from a woman aged 18-29 years who had recovered from COVID-19.

J is TRBJ1-2 and V is TRBV19; D ambiguous. In germline, CDR1 is LNHDA, CDR2 SQIVND (reference sequence). Deletions cut 0 bases from V and 4 bases from J, with 9 bases between. The CDR3 length is 14 residues. This CDR3 reads CASSIDRVFYGYTF. The CDR3 coding sequence is TGTGCCAGTAGTATAGATCGGGTCTTCTATGGCTACACCTTC.

J is TRBJ2-3 and V is TRBV2, with 10 bases aligning to TRBD1. CDR1 and CDR2 from the germline V gene are SNHLY and FYNNEI. V was pared by 6 bases and J by 6 bases, with 0 bases of the junction left unmatched. The CDR3 loop spans 12 amino acids. The DNA for the CDR3 is TGTGCCAGCAGGGACAGGGGGGATACGCAGTATTTT. The encoded protein is CASRDRGDTQYF.

This rearrangement joins TRBV27 to TRBJ1-6; tentatively, D is TRBD1 (6 bases). This CDR3 region has 13 residues. Germline CDR1 MNHEY, CDR2 SMNVEV (reference sequence). Trimming removed 5 bases at V and 10 bases at J, with 12 bases between. The CDR3 loop reads CASSLNRESPLHF. The CDR3 DNA is TGTGCCAGCAGTCTCAACAGGGAATCACCCCTCCACTTT.

The chain has TRBV12-3 or TRBV12-4 and TRBJ2-2, with a weak D call TRBD1 (6 bases). The CDR3 is 13 residues long. With 2 bases removed from V and 6 bases from J, the gap between germline ends came to 7 bases. The CDR3: CASSLKGAGELFF. CDR3 in DNA: TGTGCCAGCAGTTTAAAGGGGGCCGGGGAGCTGTTTTTT.

The rearrangement uses TRBV6-5 and TRBJ2-7; maybe TRBD2 (6 bases). The CDR3 sequence is 15 residues long. Germline-derived CDR1 and CDR2 are MNHEY and SVGAGI. V was trimmed by 0 bases and J by 4 bases, leaving 13 bases between them. The CDR3 region is CASSYSLSGGYEQYF. The CDR3 region has the DNA TGTGCCAGCAGTTACTCCCTTAGTGGGGGGTACGAGCAGTACTTC.

This clone was seen only once. V and J are TRBV19 and TRBJ2-1; D is undetermined. Trimming took off 5 bases at V and 0 bases at J, with 20 bases between the two ends. This CDR3 has 18 amino acids. Per germline, CDR1 LNHDA and CDR2 SQIVND (reference sequence). As DNA, the CDR3 is TGTGCCAGTAGTCCCTACCAACCAGCGCTGAGCTCCTACAATGAGCAGTTCTTC. It translates to CASSPYQPALSSYNEQFF.

The gene calls are TRBV11-2 and TRBJ2-5, with D unclear. This CDR3 spans 15 amino acids. The V end lost 1 base, the J end lost 2 bases, and 11 bases lay between the germline ends. Germline loops: CDR1 SGHAT, CDR2 FQNNGV. CDR3 protein: CASSLVSSGQETQYF. DNA of the CDR3: TGTGCCAGCAGCTTAGTATCCTCCGGGCAAGAGACCCAGTACTTC.

The chain links TRBV30 to TRBJ1-3, with D possibly matching TRBD1 (6 bases). Germline-derived CDR1 and CDR2 are GTSNPN and SVGIG (reference sequence). Trimming cost V 6 bases and J 0 bases, with 15 bases left between them. This CDR3 has 15 amino acids. CDR3 in amino acids: CACEKQGHSGNTIYF. The DNA of the CDR3 is TGTGCCTGCGAAAAACAGGGTCACTCTGGAAACACCATATATTTT.

The sample holds a few counts of this clone. The genes are TRBV19 and TRBJ1-2, with D possibly being TRBD1 (5 bases). The CDR3 is 16 amino acids. The germline CDR1 and CDR2 sequences are LNHDA and SQIVND (reference sequence). Deletions cut 5 bases from V and 5 bases from J, with 21 bases between. The CDR3 region has the DNA TGTGCCAGTAGTCTAAGTTCCGACGGGGGGAGATATGGCTACACCTTC. It is translated as CASSLSSDGGRYGYTF.

CDR3 region: CASSFGTGGPKARNTIYF. The CDR3 DNA is TGTGCCAGCAGCTTCGGGACAGGGGGTCCCAAGGCCAGAAACACCATATATTTT. The genes are TRBV7-9 and TRBJ1-3; 11 bases line up with TRBD1. Germline CDR1 is SEHNR and CDR2 is FQNEAQ (reference sequence). The CDR3 has 18 amino acids. Trimming removed 3 bases from V and 5 bases from J; junction bases left unmatched: 12.

The rearrangement uses TRBV12-3 or TRBV12-4 and TRBJ1-1; 8 bases line up with TRBD1. J was trimmed by 2 bases and V by 8 bases; bases with no gene match: 4. The CDR3 contains 13 residues. The CDR3 DNA is TGTGCCAGCGGACAGGGATTAAACACTGAAGCTTTCTTT. Protein: CASGQGLNTEAFF.

This sequence joins TRBV25-1 and TRBJ1-6; no definite D call. With 1 base removed from V and 4 bases from J, the gap between germline ends came to 5 bases. The germline CDR1 and CDR2 sequences are MGHDK and SYGVNS. The length of the CDR3 is 14 residues. CDR3 sequence (DNA): TGTGCCAGCAGTGAATCCCTTTATAATTCACCCCTCCACTTT. It encodes CASSESLYNSPLHF.

V is TRBV5-1 and J is TRBJ1-1, with D perhaps TRBD1 (6 bases). The CDR3 has 14 amino acids. Germline V lookup: CDR1 SGHRS, CDR2 YFSETQ. Deletions cut 0 bases from V and 6 bases from J, with 12 bases between. The CDR3 sequence: CASSLAQGRAEAFF. For the CDR3, the DNA is TGCGCCAGCAGCTTGGCCCAGGGGCGGGCTGAAGCTTTCTTT.